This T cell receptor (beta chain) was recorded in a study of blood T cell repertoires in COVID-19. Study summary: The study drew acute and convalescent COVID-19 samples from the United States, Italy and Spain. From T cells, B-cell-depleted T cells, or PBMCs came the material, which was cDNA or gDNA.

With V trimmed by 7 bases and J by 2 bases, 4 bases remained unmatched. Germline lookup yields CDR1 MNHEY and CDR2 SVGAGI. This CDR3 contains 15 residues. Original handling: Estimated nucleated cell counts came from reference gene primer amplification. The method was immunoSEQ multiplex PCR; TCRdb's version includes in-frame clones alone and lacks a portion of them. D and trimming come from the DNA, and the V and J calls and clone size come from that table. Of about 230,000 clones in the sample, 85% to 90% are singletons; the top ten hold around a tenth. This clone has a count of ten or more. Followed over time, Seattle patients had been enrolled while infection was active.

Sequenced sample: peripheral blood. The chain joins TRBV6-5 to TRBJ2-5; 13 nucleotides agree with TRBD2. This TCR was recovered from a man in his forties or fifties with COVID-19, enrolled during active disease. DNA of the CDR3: TGTGCCAGCACCCAACTAGCGGGGGGGCAAGAGACCCAGTACTTC. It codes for CASTQLAGGQETQYF.